This is a list of T cell receptor beta chains from one sample in a study of T cell responses to AZD1222 COVID-19 vaccine. Generated by immunoSEQ multiplex PCR, the TCRdb table keeps only in-frame clones and is missing some. The sample contains 150,000 to 200,000 clones, approximately 94% of which appear only once. The sample here was peripheral blood, taken on day 0 of AZD1222 vaccination. Source of these receptors: an adult in good health. CDR3s include the opening cysteine and the closing phenylalanine or tryptophan. A D gene is named only where the DNA matches it firmly. Not every row has a clone size; where given, it reads once, few, many or a size class.

d_call	j_call	clone_size	v_call	cdr3_aa	cdr3_nt
TRBD1	TRBJ1-5	NA	TRBV4-3	CASSQGTGGLVQPQHF	TGCGCCAGCAGCCAAGGGACAGGGGGCTTGGTTCAGCCCCAGCATTTT
NA	TRBJ1-2	few	TRBV5-1	CASREDPDSNYGYTF	TGCGCCAGCCGAGAGGACCCCGATTCTAACTATGGCTACACCTTC
NA	TRBJ2-3	NA	TRBV24-1	CATSLGGVSTDTQYF	TGTGCCACCAGTTTGGGCGGGGTGAGCACAGATACGCAGTATTTT
TRBD1	TRBJ1-5	NA	TRBV12-5	CASGFPGQGSQPQHF	TGTGCTAGTGGTTTTCCGGGACAGGGGAGTCAGCCCCAGCATTTT
NA	TRBJ2-7	NA	TRBV6-1	CASSEVSGLSYEQYF	TGTGCCAGCAGTGAAGTATCGGGACTCTCCTACGAGCAGTACTTC
NA	TRBJ2-7	NA	TRBV28	CASSLLGEQYF	TGTGCCAGCAGTCTCCTGGGAGAGCAGTACTTC
NA	TRBJ2-7	NA	TRBV5-1	CASSLTQGESYEQYF	TGCGCCAGCAGCTTGACACAGGGTGAGTCCTACGAGCAGTACTTC
TRBD1	TRBJ2-7	NA	TRBV28	CASRTGYYEQYF	TGTGCCAGCAGGACAGGGTACTACGAGCAGTACTTC
NA	TRBJ1-1	NA	TRBV14	CASSQIQGTEAFF	TGTGCCAGCAGCCAGATACAGGGCACTGAAGCTTTCTTT
NA	TRBJ1-1	NA	TRBV18	CASSPTRGPGTEAFF	TGTGCCAGCTCACCAACGAGAGGGCCGGGCACTGAAGCTTTCTTT
TRBD1	TRBJ2-2	NA	TRBV11-3	CASSSDRGATGELFF	TGTGCCAGCAGTTCCGACAGGGGTGCAACCGGGGAGCTGTTTTTT
TRBD1	TRBJ1-1	NA	TRBV5-4	CASSRDRMNTEAFF	TGTGCCAGCAGCCGGGACAGGATGAACACTGAAGCTTTCTTT
NA	TRBJ2-3	NA	TRBV10-1	CASIRRSTDTQYF	TGCGCCAGCATCCGGCGGAGCACAGATACGCAGTATTTT
NA	TRBJ1-4	NA	TRBV28	CASSPDRRRGEKLFF	TGTGCCAGCAGTCCAGACAGGAGAAGAGGTGAAAAACTGTTTTTT
NA	TRBJ1-4	NA	TRBV28	CASALWRAPTNEKLFF	TGTGCCAGCGCCCTCTGGAGGGCGCCAACTAATGAAAAACTGTTTTTT
NA	TRBJ2-6	NA	TRBV5-4	CASSFRISGANVLTF	TGTGCCAGCAGCTTTAGGATCTCTGGGGCCAACGTCCTGACTTTC
TRBD1	TRBJ1-2	NA	TRBV28	CASSHRDRNYGYTF	TGTGCCAGCAGTCACCGGGACAGAAACTATGGCTACACCTTC
NA	TRBJ1-5	NA	TRBV27	CASSLSRTGSYQPQHF	TGTGCCAGCAGTTTATCCCGGACGGGAAGTTATCAGCCCCAGCATTTT
NA	TRBJ2-5	NA	TRBV6-5	CASTREPQETQYF	TGTGCCAGCACTCGGGAACCACAAGAGACCCAGTACTTC
NA	TRBJ2-7	NA	TRBV19	CASSAGFVYEQYF	TGTGCCAGTAGTGCCGGTTTCGTCTACGAGCAGTACTTC
NA	TRBJ2-3	NA	TRBV5-5	CASSPIGSDTQYF	TGTGCCAGCAGTCCAATCGGTTCAGATACGCAGTATTTT
TRBD1	TRBJ2-3	NA	TRBV5-4	CASSQDRSKSTDTQYF	TGTGCCAGCAGCCAGGACAGGTCGAAAAGCACAGATACGCAGTATTTT
TRBD1	TRBJ1-2	once	TRBV5-6	CASSLGQGSSYGYTF	TGTGCCAGCAGCTTAGGACAGGGTTCGAGCTATGGCTACACCTTC
NA	TRBJ2-7	few	TRBV21-1	CASLRGLSGEQYF	TGTGCCAGCCTCAGGGGACTGAGCGGGGAGCAGTACTTC
NA	TRBJ2-3	NA	TRBV7-9	CASSPPTDTQYF	TGTGCCAGCAGTCCACCTACCGATACGCAGTATTTT
TRBD2	TRBJ2-1	NA	TRBV2	CASRPPGTTNNEQFF	TGTGCCAGCAGGCCTCCGGGGACTACCAACAATGAGCAGTTCTTC
TRBD2	TRBJ2-6	NA	TRBV28	CASFSKTSGYSGANVLTF	TGTGCCAGTTTCTCAAAGACTAGCGGGTACTCTGGGGCCAACGTCCTGACTTTC
TRBD1	TRBJ2-7	NA	TRBV25-1	CASSVTGYSYEQYF	TGTGCCAGCAGTGTGACAGGGTACTCCTACGAGCAGTACTTC
NA	TRBJ2-7	once	TRBV27	CASSLRGTRPSSYEQYF	TGTGCCAGCAGTTTAAGGGGAACTCGTCCCTCCTCCTACGAGCAGTACTTC
TRBD1	TRBJ2-3	NA	TRBV4-3	CASSREVGQGTSDTQYF	TGCGCCAGCAGCCGAGAGGTTGGACAGGGGACTTCAGATACGCAGTATTTT
NA	TRBJ1-5	NA	TRBV28	CASSFPGDGNQPQHF	TGTGCCAGCAGTTTCCCCGGGGACGGCAATCAGCCCCAGCATTTT
NA	TRBJ2-3	NA	TRBV21-1	CASGTGTGSTDTQYF	TGTGCCAGCGGGACCGGGACAGGGAGCACAGATACGCAGTATTTT
NA	TRBJ2-7	NA	TRBV28	CASGRTPSYEQYF	TGTGCCAGTGGAAGGACGCCTTCCTACGAGCAGTACTTC
NA	TRBJ2-7	NA	TRBV5-8	CASSYFRGAEASEQYF	TGTGCCAGCAGCTATTTCCGGGGAGCCGAGGCAAGCGAGCAGTACTTC
NA	TRBJ1-2	NA	TRBV28	CASSPTGRGYTF	TGTGCCAGCAGTCCAACAGGGAGAGGCTACACCTTC
NA	TRBJ2-2	NA	TRBV7-3	CASTRDKSSTGELFF	TGTGCCAGCACCCGGGACAAAAGTAGCACCGGGGAGCTGTTTTTT
NA	TRBJ1-2	NA	TRBV27	CASSLSWGNYGYTF	TGTGCCAGCAGTTTATCTTGGGGTAACTATGGCTACACCTTC